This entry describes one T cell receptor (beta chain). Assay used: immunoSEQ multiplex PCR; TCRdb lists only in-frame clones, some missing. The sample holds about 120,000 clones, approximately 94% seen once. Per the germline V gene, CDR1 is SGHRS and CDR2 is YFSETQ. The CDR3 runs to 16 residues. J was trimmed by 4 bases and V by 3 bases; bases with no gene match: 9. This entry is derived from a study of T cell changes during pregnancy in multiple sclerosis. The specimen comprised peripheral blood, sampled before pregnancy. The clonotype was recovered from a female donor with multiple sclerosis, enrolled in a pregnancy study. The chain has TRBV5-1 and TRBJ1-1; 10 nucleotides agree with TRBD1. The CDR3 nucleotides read TGCGCCAGCAGCTCGACAGGGGGCCGGCTATCCACTGAAGCTTTCTTT. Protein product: CASSSTGGRLSTEAFF.